This TCR beta chain was profiled in a study of pediatric ulcerative colitis. Findings and caveats of the study: Clonal expansions reduced rectal repertoire diversity in acute severe colitis.

Libraries were prepared by immunoSEQ multiplex PCR; TCRdb keeps only in-frame clonotypes and omits some of them. The table has fewer than 20,000 clones, just under 75% seen once. One to two pinch biopsies were taken from the rectum during colonoscopy. On this clone: Its antigen is still unknown.

Losses at the gene ends were 1 base for V and 1 base for J; bases not matched to a gene: 7. CDR1 and CDR2 (germline): SGHVS, FNYEAQ. CDR3 length: 16 residues. Sample: gut tissue. The chain employs TRBV7-6 and TRBJ2-7; 7 bases agree with TRBD2. The clonotype comes from a boy aged 5-17 years with moderate ulcerative colitis. CDR3 nucleotide sequence: TGTGCCAGCAGCTTAGTTGCGGGAGAGGAGTCCTACGAGCAGTACTTC. It yields the protein CASSLVAGEESYEQYF.